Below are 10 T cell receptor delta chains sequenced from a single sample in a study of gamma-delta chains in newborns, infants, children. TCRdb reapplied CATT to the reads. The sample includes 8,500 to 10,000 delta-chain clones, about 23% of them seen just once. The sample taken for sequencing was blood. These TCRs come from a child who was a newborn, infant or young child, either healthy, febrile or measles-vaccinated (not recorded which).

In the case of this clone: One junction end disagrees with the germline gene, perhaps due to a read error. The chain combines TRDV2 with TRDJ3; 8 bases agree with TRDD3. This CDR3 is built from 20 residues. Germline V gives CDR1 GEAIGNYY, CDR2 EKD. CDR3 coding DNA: TGTGCCTATGACACCGCCGAGGGGATACCGAGCTCCTGGGACACCCGACAGATGTTTTTC. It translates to CAYDTAEGIPSSWDTRQMFF.

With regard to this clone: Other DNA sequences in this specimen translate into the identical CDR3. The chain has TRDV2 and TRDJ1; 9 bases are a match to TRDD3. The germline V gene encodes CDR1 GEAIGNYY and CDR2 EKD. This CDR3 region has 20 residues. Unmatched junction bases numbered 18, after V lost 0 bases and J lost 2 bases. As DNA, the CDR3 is TGTGCCTGTGACACCGTCTCCAGTGGGGGATATCCCTCGTGGACCGATAAACTCATCTTT. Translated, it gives CACDTVSSGGYPSWTDKLIF.

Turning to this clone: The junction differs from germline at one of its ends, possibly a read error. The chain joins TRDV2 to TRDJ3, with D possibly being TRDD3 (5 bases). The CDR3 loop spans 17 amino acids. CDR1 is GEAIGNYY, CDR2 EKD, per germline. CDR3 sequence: CACDTLPSSWDTRQMFF. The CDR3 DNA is TGTGCCTGTGACACCTTACCGAGCTCCTGGGACACACGACAGATGTTTTTC.

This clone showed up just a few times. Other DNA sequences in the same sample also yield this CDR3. CDR3 nucleotides: TGTGCCTGTGACCCACTGGGGGATGTCACCGATAAACTCATCTTT. Translated: CACDPLGDVTDKLIF. The chain links TRDV2 to TRDJ1, with 10 bases fitting TRDD3. The V gene's germline CDR1 is GEAIGNYY and CDR2 EKD. The CDR3 length is 15 residues. Trimming removed 3 bases from V and 1 base from J; junction bases left unmatched: 4.

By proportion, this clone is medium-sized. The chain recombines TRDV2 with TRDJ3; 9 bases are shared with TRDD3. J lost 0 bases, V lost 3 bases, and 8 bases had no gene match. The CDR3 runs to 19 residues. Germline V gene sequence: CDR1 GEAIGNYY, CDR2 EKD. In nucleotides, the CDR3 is TGTGCCTGTGACGTACTGGGGGAGCAGAGCTCCTGGGACACCCGACAGATGTTTTTC. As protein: CACDVLGEQSSWDTRQMFF.

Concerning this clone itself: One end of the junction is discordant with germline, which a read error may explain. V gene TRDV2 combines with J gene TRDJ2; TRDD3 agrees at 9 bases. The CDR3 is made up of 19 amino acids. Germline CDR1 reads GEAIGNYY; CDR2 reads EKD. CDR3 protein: CAFDEGRGDTRAGTAQLFF. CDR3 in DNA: TGTGCCTTTGACGAAGGACGGGGGGATACCAGGGCTGGGACAGCACAACTCTTCTTT.

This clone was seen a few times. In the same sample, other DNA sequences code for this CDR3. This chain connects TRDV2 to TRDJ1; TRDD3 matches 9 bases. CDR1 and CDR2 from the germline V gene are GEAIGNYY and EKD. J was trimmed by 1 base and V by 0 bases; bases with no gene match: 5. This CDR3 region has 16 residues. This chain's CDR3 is CACDTVGDKGTDKLIF. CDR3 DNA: TGTGCCTGTGACACCGTGGGGGATAAGGGCACCGATAAACTCATCTTT.

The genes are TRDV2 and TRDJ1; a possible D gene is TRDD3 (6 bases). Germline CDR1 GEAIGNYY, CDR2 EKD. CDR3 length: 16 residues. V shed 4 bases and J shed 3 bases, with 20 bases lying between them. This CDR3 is CACEFVGTPGADKLIF. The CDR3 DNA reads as TGTGCCTGTGAGTTTGTGGGGACCCCTGGGGCCGATAAACTCATCTTT.

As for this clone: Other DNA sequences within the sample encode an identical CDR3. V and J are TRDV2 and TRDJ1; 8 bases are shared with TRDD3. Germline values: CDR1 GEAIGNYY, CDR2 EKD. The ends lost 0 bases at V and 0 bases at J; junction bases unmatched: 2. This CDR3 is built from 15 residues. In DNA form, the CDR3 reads TGTGCCTGTGACACCGTGGGGGATTACACCGATAAACTCATCTTT. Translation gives CACDTVGDYTDKLIF.

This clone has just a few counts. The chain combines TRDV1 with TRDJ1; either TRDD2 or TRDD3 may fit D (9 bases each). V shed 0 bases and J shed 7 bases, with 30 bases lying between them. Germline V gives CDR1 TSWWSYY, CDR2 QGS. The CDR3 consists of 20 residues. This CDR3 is CALGELRVQAFLLGELKLIF. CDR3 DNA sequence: TGTGCTCTTGGGGAACTAAGGGTACAGGCCTTCCTACTGGGGGAGCTTAAACTCATCTTT.